This T cell receptor beta chain derives from a study of OX40 agonist ivuxolimab in advanced cancers. Findings and caveats of the study: Compared with others, partial responders at 0.1-3.0 mg/kg displayed clonal expansion among the lowest. Clonal expansion by week 6 occurred in CD4+ and CD8+ blood T cells (at 0.1 to 3.0 mg/kg).

This CDR3 has 15 amino acids. Comment on this clone: Its antigen is unknown.

Data came from immunoSEQ multiplex PCR; TCRdb stores just in-frame clones and leaves some out. This table holds about 76,000 clones, about 85% found once. This TCR came from an adult with an advanced solid tumor such as melanoma, head and neck, liver or kidney cancer. Sequenced here: CD4+ or CD8+ T cells sorted from blood, sampled in a trial of the OX40 agonist ivuxolimab. V usage is TRBV21-1 and J usage is TRBJ1-3; the table's D call of TRBD1 was not tested on the DNA. TRBV21-1 is flagged as a pseudogene. This CDR3 reads CASSLQAGSGNTIYF. CDR3 nucleotide sequence: TGTGCCAGCAGCCTCCAGGCCGGCTCTGGAAACACCATATATTTT.